The rows below give T cell receptor beta chains drawn from one sample of a study of early T cells in non-severe SARS-CoV-2 infection. TCRdb passed the 5' RACE reads through MiXCR, listing each CDR3 protein once. The sample carries approximately 77,000 distinct CDR3 sequences, roughly a sixth recorded once. Sequenced material: whole blood. These receptor sequences come from an adult who was a healthcare worker with PCR-confirmed SARS-CoV-2 infection or an uninfected control (not recorded which). CDR3s include the opening cysteine and the closing phenylalanine or tryptophan. Clone size, where shown, is once, few, many, or a class for clones that have expanded.

CDR3aa	v_gene	j_gene	abundance
CASRVGDEQYF	TRBV7-6	TRBJ2-7	many
CACWTGGNYEQYF	TRBV30	TRBJ2-7	few
CASSRNRGGGTDTQYF	TRBV11-2	TRBJ2-3	.
CSARVAGGFNEQFF	TRBV20-1	TRBJ2-1	.
CSARPTDILTYEQYF	TRBV20-1	TRBJ2-7	many
CASSLRDRSVKLFF	TRBV7-3	TRBJ2-2	.
CASSHDYYEQFF	TRBV7-8	TRBJ2-1	.
CASSLRPITGELFF	TRBV7-2	TRBJ2-2	few
CASSTFDGYEQYF	TRBV11-3	TRBJ2-7	.
CASTTSTGLASAYGYTF	TRBV7-8	TRBJ1-2	few
CSVGDREAYGYTF	TRBV29-1	TRBJ1-2	.
CSVQRTAGEPQHF	TRBV29-1	TRBJ1-5	.
CASSSRGTVSNQPQHF	TRBV7-2	TRBJ1-5	many
CASSIGRGSGNEQFF	TRBV19	TRBJ2-1	few
CASTPWGTGVLNEQFF	TRBV6-1	TRBJ2-1	.
CASSQEGAGAHSPLHF	TRBV14	TRBJ1-6	.
CASSTGNIQYF	TRBV12-3/TRBV12-4	TRBJ2-4	.
CAWTRDRLTEQYF	TRBV30	TRBJ2-7	few
CAWSVPERGHEQYF	TRBV30	TRBJ2-7	.
CASRLTSGNYGYTF	TRBV19	TRBJ1-2	.
CASSLHSNNSPLHF	TRBV11-2	TRBJ1-6	few
CSAREWLDDEQYF	TRBV20-1	TRBJ2-7	.
CASSFYSGSNTGELFF	TRBV5-6	TRBJ2-2	many
CSLGQGGYNEQFF	TRBV29-1	TRBJ2-1	.
CASHRQGRTGELFF	TRBV7-2	TRBJ2-2	few
CSARDIIREGTDTQYF	TRBV20-1	TRBJ2-3	.
CASSPPWGREAYGYTF	TRBV28	TRBJ1-2	many
CASSMAGQGDEKLFF	TRBV19	TRBJ1-4	few
CASSLTSAMENEQFF	TRBV12-3/TRBV12-4	TRBJ2-1	few
CASSLYDGNYGYTF	TRBV5-1	TRBJ1-2	few
CATIFRDRGSTDTQYF	TRBV2	TRBJ2-3	few
CSASHLVNTQYF	TRBV20-1	TRBJ2-3	once
CASGPPGGSSGNTIYF	TRBV12-5	TRBJ1-3	few
CASRGTTSNTGELFF	TRBV12-3/TRBV12-4	TRBJ2-2	many
CASRSGTSYEQYF	TRBV12-3/TRBV12-4	TRBJ2-7	.
CASSPRLAGSTDTQYF	TRBV9	TRBJ2-3	.
CSARGTGRYEQYF	TRBV20-1	TRBJ2-7	many
CASRDLWQGNQPQHF	TRBV27	TRBJ1-5	.
CASRTAGPNTEAFF	TRBV5-4	TRBJ1-1	.
CASSLGATRINEQFF	TRBV7-6	TRBJ2-1	.
CASSTRQAPYNEQFF	TRBV9	TRBJ2-1	.
CASSPLGGAEYNEQFF	TRBV18	TRBJ2-1	.
CSVDVQFF	TRBV29-1	TRBJ2-1	.
CASSPGTGGKTEAFF	TRBV7-9	TRBJ1-1	many
CAIRGSHSNQPQHF	TRBV10-3	TRBJ1-5	few
CASSYSSSYNEQFF	TRBV5-1	TRBJ2-1	many
CASSLKRGSKNIQYF	TRBV7-7	TRBJ2-4	.
CATSDLLGQGANEQFF	TRBV24-1	TRBJ2-1	few
CSVAGGAFGYTF	TRBV29-1	TRBJ1-2	few
CASSTGALNTEAFF	TRBV6-6	TRBJ1-1	few
CASSRLGTAYNEQFF	TRBV5-1	TRBJ2-1	.
CSVDKTASGRYNEQFF	TRBV29-1	TRBJ2-1	many
CASRIRTDNYEQYF	TRBV6-7	TRBJ2-7	.
CASRKGWGDEQFF	TRBV6-1	TRBJ2-1	.
CASTSGQPPYEQYF	TRBV19	TRBJ2-7	.
CAISCPSGGDYNEQFF	TRBV10-3	TRBJ2-1	.
CASRAEYEQYF	TRBV7-9	TRBJ2-7	many